These 21 T cell receptor beta chains were all obtained from the same sample, sequenced in a study of B cell selection in AIRE deficiency. The regulatory T cell sort gate was CD4+CD25hiCD127low/negative. Libraries were prepared by immunoSEQ multiplex PCR; TCRdb keeps only in-frame clonotypes and omits some of them. This sample has fewer than 25,000 clones, with 80% to 95% found just once. What was sequenced was CD4+CD25+ Tregs sorted from PBMCs. The receptor source for this set is a human donor in good health.

The chain employs TRBV5-1 and TRBJ1-4; no clear D. Looked up from germline, CDR1 is SGHRS and CDR2 is YFSETQ. The CDR3 covers 17 residues. V lost 5 bases, J lost 0 bases, and 17 bases lay in between. CDR3 loop: CASSLGRRITTNEKLFF. The CDR3 nucleotides read TGCGCCAGCAGTCTCGGACGGAGGATTACAACTAATGAAAAACTGTTTTTT.

J is TRBJ2-3 and V is TRBV7-9; D uncertain. The germline CDR1 and CDR2 sequences are SEHNR and FQNEAQ (reference sequence). The CDR3 runs to 14 residues. V was pared by 0 bases and J by 3 bases, with 7 bases between. The CDR3 protein is CASSLALGTDTQYF. In nucleotides, the CDR3 is TGTGCCAGCAGCTTAGCGTTAGGGACAGATACGCAGTATTTT.

The J gene is TRBJ2-7, the V gene TRBV19; D is perhaps TRBD2 (5 bases). Trimming took 4 bases from V and 1 from J, leaving 8 bases between them. Germline V gene lookup returns CDR1 LNHDA and CDR2 SQIVND (reference sequence). The CDR3 is 13 residues long. The chain's CDR3 is CASSNSGSYEQYF. In DNA form, the CDR3 reads TGTGCCAGTAGTAACTCGGGGTCCTACGAGCAGTACTTC.

V is TRBV4-2 and J is TRBJ2-5, with TRBD1 matching over 8 bases. J lost 4 bases, V lost 5 bases, and 12 bases had no gene match. Germline V CDR1 and CDR2: LGHNA, YNFKEQ. The CDR3 runs 16 residues. CDR3 residues: CASSLDRTGFGETQYF. In DNA form, the CDR3 reads TGTGCCAGCAGCTTGGACAGGACAGGGTTTGGAGAGACCCAGTACTTC.

The V and J genes are TRBV5-1 and TRBJ1-2; weak D call: TRBD1 (5 bases). This CDR3 is built from 14 residues. Trimming removed 4 bases from V and 6 bases from J, with 16 bases in between. Germline CDR1 is SGHRS and CDR2 is YFSETQ. The CDR3 DNA reads as TGCGCCAGCAGCCCCCTAGACAGCCTTGATGGCTACACCTTC. It specifies CASSPLDSLDGYTF. Full variable domain (rest looked up from reference TRBV5-1 and TRBJ1-2): KAGVTQTPRYLIKTRGQQVTLSCSPISGHRSVSWYQQTPGQGLQFLFEYFSETQRNKGNFPGRFSGRQFSNSRSEMNVSTLELGDSALYLCASSPLDSLDGYTFGSGTRLTVV.

The chain combines TRBV19 with TRBJ2-7, with D uncertain. The germline CDR1 and CDR2 sequences are LNHDA and SQIVND (reference sequence). The CDR3 consists of 14 residues. Trimming removed 3 bases from V and 0 bases from J, with 9 bases in between. This CDR3 is CASSIMDGSYEQYF. DNA for the CDR3: TGTGCCAGTAGTATCATGGACGGCTCCTACGAGCAGTACTTC.

The rearrangement joins TRBV2 to TRBJ2-1; D uncertain. Deletions cut 7 bases from V and 10 bases from J, with 14 bases between. The germline gives CDR1 SNHLY, CDR2 FYNNEI. The CDR3 runs 12 residues. CDR3 sequence: CASIKFQNEQFF. The CDR3 DNA sequence: TGTGCCAGCATTAAGTTTCAAAACGAGCAGTTCTTC.

This chain joins TRBV5-4 and TRBJ1-1; 8 bases match TRBD1. The ends lost 4 bases at V and 1 base at J; junction bases unmatched: 3. CDR1 SGHNT and CDR2 YYREEE come from the germline V gene (reference sequence). There are 14 residues in the CDR3. The CDR3 is CASSPGTGNTEAFF. The CDR3 bases are TGTGCCAGCAGCCCAGGGACAGGGAACACTGAAGCTTTCTTT.

The chain links TRBV27 to TRBJ2-7; 11 bases are a match to TRBD2. The CDR3 totals 14 residues. With 3 bases clipped from V and 8 bases from J, the junction kept 6 bases outside the gene matches. CDR1 and CDR2 from the germline V gene are MNHEY and SMNVEV (reference sequence). DNA for the CDR3: TGTGCCAGCAGTTTGGCTAGCGGGAGGAACAAGCAGTACTTC. Protein product: CASSLASGRNKQYF.

This CDR3 is CASAGGRNSYGYTF. The CDR3 region has the DNA TGTGCCAGCGCTGGCGGGAGGAACAGCTATGGCTACACCTTC. The chain is built from TRBV6-6 and TRBJ1-2, with D uncertain. Per germline, CDR1 MNHNY and CDR2 SVGAGI (reference sequence). This CDR3 is 14 amino acids long. Between the trimmed V and J ends, which lost 8 bases and 4 bases, there was a span of 17 bases.

CDR3 DNA sequence: TGTGCCAGTCCCACCACAGGGGACTATGGCTACACCTTC. Amino acids: CASPTTGDYGYTF. The chain links TRBV19 to TRBJ1-2; 7 bases are shared with TRBD1. CDR3 size: 13 residues. The trim removed 8 bases at V and 3 bases at J, leaving 6 bases unmatched. Germline lookup yields CDR1 LNHDA and CDR2 SQIVND (reference sequence).

The rearrangement uses TRBV30 and TRBJ2-5; 10 bases line up with TRBD2. CDR3 size: 15 residues. V gave up 4 bases and J gave up 5 bases; unmatched junction bases: 10. Germline-derived CDR1 and CDR2 are GTSNPN and SVGIG (reference sequence). Written as DNA, the CDR3 is TGTGCCTGGACCCCGAGCGGGAGGGCCCTGGAGACCCAGTACTTC. Translating gives CAWTPSGRALETQYF.

J is TRBJ1-1 and V is TRBV28; TRBD1 matches 9 bases. Germline V gene lookup returns CDR1 MDHEN and CDR2 SYDVKM. The CDR3 runs to 16 residues. With 1 base clipped from V and 9 bases from J, the junction kept 12 bases outside the gene matches. The CDR3 nucleotides are TGTGCCAGCAGTTTATACTCGGGACAGGGTAAGGCAAAAGCTTTCTTT. Translating it yields CASSLYSGQGKAKAFF.

The chain combines TRBV6-1 with TRBJ1-1; tentatively, D is TRBD1 (5 bases). Trimming removed 1 base from V and 3 bases from J, with 15 bases in between. CDR1 and CDR2 (germline): MNHNS, SASEGT. The CDR3 loop spans 16 amino acids. The CDR3 DNA follows: TGTGCCAGCAGTGAAGAACCCCCCGGGGGACACACTGAAGCTTTCTTT. Translation gives CASSEEPPGGHTEAFF.

The genes are TRBV10-3 and TRBJ2-7; 7 positions match TRBD1. CDR3 length: 13 amino acids. The V gene's germline CDR1 is ENHRY and CDR2 SYGVKD. J gave up 0 bases and V 6 bases, and 2 bases lay outside the gene matches. CDR3 residues: CAIRTGDSYEQYF. DNA for the CDR3: TGTGCCATCAGAACAGGGGACTCCTACGAGCAGTACTTC.

The chain carries TRBV6-5 and TRBJ1-2, with D possibly being TRBD1 (5 bases). The CDR3 has 11 amino acids. Germline-derived CDR1 and CDR2 are MNHEY and SVGAGI. The germline V and J ends were trimmed by 5 bases and 8 bases, with 9 bases remaining between them. CDR3 amino acids: CASSPGWGYTF. Here the CDR3 DNA reads TGTGCCAGCAGTCCAGGGTGGGGCTACACCTTC.

This clone was seen just once. The chain employs TRBV7-2 and TRBJ1-4, with a possible D match to TRBD1 (6 bases). Germline V gives CDR1 SGHTA, CDR2 FQGNSA. The CDR3 spans 17 residues. The V and J ends lost 5 bases and 0 bases respectively, with 16 bases between them. CDR3 amino acids: CASSLVGGYATNEKLFF. The CDR3 DNA follows: TGTGCCAGCAGCCTAGTAGGGGGTTATGCAACTAATGAAAAACTGTTTTTT.

In its sample, this clone was seen once. In nucleotides, the CDR3 is TGCGCCAGCAGCCGTTCGGGTCTGAACACTGAAGCTTTCTTT. This codes for CASSRSGLNTEAFF. The chain recombines TRBV5-1 with TRBJ1-1, with D unresolved. V lost 4 bases and J 0 bases, leaving 10 bases between the germline ends. Germline loops: CDR1 SGHRS, CDR2 YFSETQ. The CDR3 covers 14 residues.

The chain links TRBV6-5 to TRBJ2-7; D is ambiguous. Trimming took 5 bases from V and 6 from J, leaving 11 bases between them. CDR1 is MNHEY and CDR2 is SVGAGI in the germline V gene. The CDR3 runs to 12 residues. CDR3 bases: TGTGCCAGCAGTCGGGTCCCTTTCGAGCAGTACTTC. It is translated as CASSRVPFEQYF.

V usage is TRBV19 and J usage is TRBJ1-2; D uncertain. V lost 7 bases and J lost 1, with 16 bases in between. The germline CDR1 and CDR2 sequences are LNHDA and SQIVND (reference sequence). This CDR3 contains 15 residues. The CDR3 sequence is CASTYTGVLNYGYTF. CDR3 in DNA: TGTGCCAGTACCTATACTGGGGTTCTTAACTATGGCTACACCTTC.

This chain links TRBV5-4 with TRBJ2-7; 8 nucleotides align to TRBD2. V lost 3 bases, J lost 6 bases, and 11 bases stayed unmatched. This CDR3 comprises 15 residues. Germline V lookup: CDR1 SGHNT, CDR2 YYREEE (reference sequence). CDR3 coding DNA: TGTGCCAGCAGCTCTCCTCGGGGGGGAGGGGCCGAGCAGTACTTC. Translating it yields CASSSPRGGGAEQYF.